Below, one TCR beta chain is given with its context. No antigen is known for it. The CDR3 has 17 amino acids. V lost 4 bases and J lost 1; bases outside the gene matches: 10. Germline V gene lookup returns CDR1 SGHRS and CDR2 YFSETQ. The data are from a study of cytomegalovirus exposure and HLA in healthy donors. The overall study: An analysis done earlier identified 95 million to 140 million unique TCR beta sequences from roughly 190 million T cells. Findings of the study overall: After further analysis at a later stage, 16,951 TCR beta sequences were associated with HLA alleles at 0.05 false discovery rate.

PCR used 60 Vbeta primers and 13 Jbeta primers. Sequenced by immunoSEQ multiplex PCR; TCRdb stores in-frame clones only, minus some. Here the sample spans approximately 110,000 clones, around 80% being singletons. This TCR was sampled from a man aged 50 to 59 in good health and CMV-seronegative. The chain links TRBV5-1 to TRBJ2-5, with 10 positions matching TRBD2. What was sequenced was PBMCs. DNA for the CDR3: TGCGCCAGCAGCCCCGCGAGAGCGGGGGGGCTCCAAGAGACCCAGTACTTC. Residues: CASSPARAGGLQETQYF.